These T cell receptor beta chains were read from a single sample in a study of T cell repertoires in cytomegalovirus infection. MiXCR was run by TCRdb on the reads, yielding one entry per CDR3 protein. Here the sample spans some 300,000 distinct CDR3 sequences, roughly 15% being singletons. The source material was PBMCs. The receptors stem from a human donor in good health (CMV status not recorded). Some clones in this sample may be carry-over from other donors' samples. The CDR3 runs from the conserved cysteine through the conserved F or W. A D gene is named only where the DNA matches it firmly. Clone size appears in some rows only: once, few, many, or a class for an expanded clone.

clone_size	v_call	d_call	j_call	cdr3_nt	cdr3_aa
.	TRBV29-1	TRBD2	TRBJ2-1	TGCAGCGTTGAAAATCTGCGTCTAGCGGGACTCCTCAAGGGCAATGAGCAGTTCTTC	CSVENLRLAGLLKGNEQFF
few	TRBV5-4	TRBD1	TRBJ2-7	TGTGCCAGCAGCTTTTCGGGACAGGGGAGCTACGAGCAGTACTTC	CASSFSGQGSYEQYF
many	TRBV7-2	.	TRBJ1-5	TGTGCCAGCAGTTTCCACTCCTATAATCAGCCCCAGCATTTT	CASSFHSYNQPQHF
.	TRBV12-3/TRBV12-4	.	TRBJ1-4	TGTGCCAGCAGTTTAGGGGGGACAAATAATGAAAAACTGTTTTTT	CASSLGGTNNEKLFF
.	TRBV6-1	.	TRBJ1-3	TGTGCCAGCAGTGAAGCGTGGGGAACTGGAAACACCATATATTTT	CASSEAWGTGNTIYF
few	TRBV15	TRBD1	TRBJ1-5	TGTGCCACCAGCAGGCCCAGAGGACAGGGTAAGCCCCAGCATTTT	CATSRPRGQGKPQHF
.	TRBV7-8	.	TRBJ2-1	TGTGCCAGCAGCTTAGGGGTTAGACAGTTTAACAATGAGCAGTTCTTC	CASSLGVRQFNNEQFF
.	TRBV5-6	TRBD1	TRBJ1-5	TGTGCCAGCACTGTAGGACAGGGGTGGAATCAGCCCCAGCATTTT	CASTVGQGWNQPQHF
few	TRBV12-3/TRBV12-4	.	TRBJ1-4	TGTGCCAGCAGTTTCGGGGGGAAACATGAAAAACTGTTTTTT	CASSFGGKHEKLFF
.	TRBV6-6	TRBD1	TRBJ1-1	TGTGCCAGCAGTCATCACAGGGGGCAGGACACTGAAGCTTTCTTT	CASSHHRGQDTEAFF
.	TRBV20-1	.	TRBJ2-3	TGCAGTGCTCCTCCGGTGGCAGCAGATACGCAGTATTTT	CSAPPVAADTQYF
few	TRBV19	TRBD1	TRBJ1-5	TGTGCCAGTAGTACTGGACAGGGTAAACAGCCCCAGCATTTT	CASSTGQGKQPQHF
many	TRBV7-9	.	TRBJ2-7	TGTGCCAGCAGCTACAATGGAGGCGGCGAGCAGTACTTC	CASSYNGGGEQYF
.	TRBV7-6	.	TRBJ2-3	TGTGCCAGCAGCTTAGGGGGTGCGGTAGCAGATACGCAGTATTTT	CASSLGGAVADTQYF
few	TRBV7-9	TRBD2	TRBJ2-1	TGTGCCAGCGGACTAGCGGGAGGGGATGAGCAGTTCTTC	CASGLAGGDEQFF
few	TRBV4-3	TRBD1	TRBJ1-4	TGCGCCAGCAGCCAACTCTACAGGGGAGCTAATGAAAAACTGTTTTTT	CASSQLYRGANEKLFF
.	TRBV15	TRBD1	TRBJ2-1	TGTGCGGTCCGGGACAGGGGAGTTGGTGAGCAGTTCTTC	CAVRDRGVGEQFF
.	TRBV20-1	.	TRBJ2-1	TGCAGTGCTCGCTCCCCGGAAAATCTGGGGTTCTTC	CSARSPENLGFF
.	TRBV7-2	.	TRBJ1-2	TGTGCCAGCAGCCTGGCCGGGGGCCTTAACTATGGCTACACCTTC	CASSLAGGLNYGYTF
.	TRBV4-1	.	TRBJ2-3	TGCGCCAGCAGCCTCCCTTCAGATACGCAGTATTTT	CASSLPSDTQYF
.	TRBV5-4	.	TRBJ1-2	TGTGCCAGCAGCTCCGATGTCATCTTATATGGCTACACCTTC	CASSSDVILYGYTF
.	TRBV5-4	TRBD1	TRBJ1-1	TGTGCCAGCAGCGCAGGGGGCGCGAGCACTGAAGCTTTCTTT	CASSAGGASTEAFF
.	TRBV3-1	TRBD2	TRBJ2-5	TGTGCCAGCAGCCAAGACTCCCCCTCGGTAGCGGGGGGCCTGGAGACCCAGTACTTC	CASSQDSPSVAGGLETQYF
.	TRBV7-9	.	TRBJ2-7	TGTGCCAGCAGCTTAGTGGCCACGGGGGAGCAGTACTTC	CASSLVATGEQYF
few	TRBV6-5	TRBD2	TRBJ2-2	TGTGCCAGCAGGAGACTAGCGGGGGGGAACACCGGGGAGCTGTTTTTT	CASRRLAGGNTGELFF
.	TRBV6-6	.	TRBJ2-1	TGTGCCAGCAGTTACACAAACAGGGACAATGAGCAGTTCTTC	CASSYTNRDNEQFF
many	TRBV7-9	.	TRBJ2-3	TGTGCCAGCAGCTTGACAGGCTCAGATACGCAGTATTTT	CASSLTGSDTQYF
few	TRBV20-1	TRBD2	TRBJ2-3	TGCAGTGCTAGAGCGGGTCGCCAACGGACTAGCGGGGGCCAATCCACAGATACGCAGTATTTT	CSARAGRQRTSGGQSTDTQYF
many	TRBV7-9	.	TRBJ1-1	TGTGCCAGCAGCTCCTCGGACAGCGTGAACACTGAAGCTTTCTTT	CASSSSDSVNTEAFF
many	TRBV7-8	TRBD1	TRBJ1-4	TGTGCCAGCAGCAAAAACAGGGGAACTAATGAAAAACTGTTTTTT	CASSKNRGTNEKLFF
.	TRBV20-1	.	TRBJ1-6	TGCAGTGCTAGCAGTGATTATAATTCACCCCTCCACTTT	CSASSDYNSPLHF
.	TRBV27	.	TRBJ1-4	TGTGCCAGCAGCCGAATGCAGGGTGTTGGTGAAAAACTGTTTTTT	CASSRMQGVGEKLFF
few	TRBV19	TRBD1	TRBJ1-1	TGTGCCAGTAGTCCATGGACAGGGACTGAAGCTTTCTTT	CASSPWTGTEAFF
.	TRBV2	.	TRBJ2-5	TGTGCCAGCAACGTTTACGAGACCCAGTACTTC	CASNVYETQYF
few	TRBV2	.	TRBJ1-1	TGTGCCAGCAAGGGGGATGTGAACACTGAAGCTTTCTTT	CASKGDVNTEAFF
.	TRBV4-2	TRBD2	TRBJ2-1	TGTGCCAGCAGCCAAGATCTCGGACTAGCGGGGGGATGGAATGAGCAGTTCTTC	CASSQDLGLAGGWNEQFF
few	TRBV7-9	.	TRBJ1-5	TGTGCCAGCAGCTTAGCGGGCTCGCTGAGCAATCAGCCCCAGCATTTT	CASSLAGSLSNQPQHF
few	TRBV11-1	TRBD1	TRBJ1-1	TGTGCCAGCAGGATGACAGGGATGAACACTGAAGCTTTCTTT	CASRMTGMNTEAFF
.	TRBV4-3	.	TRBJ1-4	TGCGCCAGCAGCCAACAACAGGGTTCTCCTAATGAAAAACTGTTTTTT	CASSQQQGSPNEKLFF
many	TRBV7-2	.	TRBJ2-5	TGTGCCAGCAGCCCATCTAGCGACCAAGAGACCCAGTACTTC	CASSPSSDQETQYF
many	TRBV10-3	.	TRBJ1-4	TGTGCCATCAGTGAGTCGACGGGAGCAACTAATGAAAAACTGTTTTTT	CAISESTGATNEKLFF
few	TRBV5-1	.	TRBJ2-4	TGCGCCAGCAGCTCACCCGGGGAGGACATTCAGTACTTC	CASSSPGEDIQYF